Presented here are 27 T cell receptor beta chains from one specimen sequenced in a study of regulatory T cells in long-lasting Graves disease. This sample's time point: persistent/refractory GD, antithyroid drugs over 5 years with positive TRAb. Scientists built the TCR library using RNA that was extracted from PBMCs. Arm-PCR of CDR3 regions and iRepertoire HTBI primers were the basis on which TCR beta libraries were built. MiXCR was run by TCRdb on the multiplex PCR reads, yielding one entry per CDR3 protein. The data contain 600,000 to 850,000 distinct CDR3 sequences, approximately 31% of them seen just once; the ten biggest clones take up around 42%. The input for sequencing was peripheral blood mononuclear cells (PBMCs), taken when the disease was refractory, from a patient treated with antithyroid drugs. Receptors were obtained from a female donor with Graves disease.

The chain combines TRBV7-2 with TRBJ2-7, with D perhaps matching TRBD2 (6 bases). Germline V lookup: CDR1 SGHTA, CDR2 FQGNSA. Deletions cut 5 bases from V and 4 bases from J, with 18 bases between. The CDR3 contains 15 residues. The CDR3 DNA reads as TGTGCCAGCAGCAGAGAGGAGGGTCCCCTTTACGAGCAGTACTTC. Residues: CASSREEGPLYEQYF.

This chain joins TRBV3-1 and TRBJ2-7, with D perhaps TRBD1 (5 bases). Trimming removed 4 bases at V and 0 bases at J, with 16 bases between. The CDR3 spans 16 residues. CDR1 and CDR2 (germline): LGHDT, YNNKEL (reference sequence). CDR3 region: CASSPVGVWGSYEQYF. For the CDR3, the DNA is TGTGCCAGCAGCCCAGTAGGGGTTTGGGGCTCCTACGAGCAGTACTTC.

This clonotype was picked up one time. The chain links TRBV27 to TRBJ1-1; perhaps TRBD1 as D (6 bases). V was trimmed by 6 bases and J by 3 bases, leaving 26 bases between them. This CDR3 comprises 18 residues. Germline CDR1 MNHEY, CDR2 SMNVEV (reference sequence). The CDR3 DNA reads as TGTGCCAGCAGACTCCAGCAGGGGAGTGTTTGGGGCGACACTGAAGCTTTCTTT. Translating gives CASRLQQGSVWGDTEAFF.

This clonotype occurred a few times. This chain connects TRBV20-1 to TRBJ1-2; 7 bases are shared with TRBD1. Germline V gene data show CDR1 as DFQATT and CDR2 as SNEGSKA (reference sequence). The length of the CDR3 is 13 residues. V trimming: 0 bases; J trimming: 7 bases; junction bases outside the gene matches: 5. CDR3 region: CSARDINRGGYTF. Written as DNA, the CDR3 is TGCAGTGCTAGAGATATCAACAGGGGTGGCTACACCTTC.

CDR3 protein: CATSSLAGGREQYF. The CDR3 DNA reads TGTGCCACCAGCTCGCTAGCGGGAGGGCGCGAGCAGTACTTC. This chain uses TRBV15 with TRBJ2-7, with 12 bases identical to TRBD2. Germline V gene sequence: CDR1 LNHNV, CDR2 YYDKDF (reference sequence). CDR3 length: 14 residues. With 5 bases clipped from V and 6 bases from J, the junction kept 5 bases outside the gene matches. Variable domain in full (rest from reference TRBV15 and TRBJ2-7): DAMVIQNPRYQVTQFGKPVTLSCSQTLNHNVMYWYQQKSSQAPKLLFHYYDKDFNNEADTPDNFQSRRPNTSFCFLDIRSPGLGDTAMYLCATSSLAGGREQYFGPGTRLTVT.

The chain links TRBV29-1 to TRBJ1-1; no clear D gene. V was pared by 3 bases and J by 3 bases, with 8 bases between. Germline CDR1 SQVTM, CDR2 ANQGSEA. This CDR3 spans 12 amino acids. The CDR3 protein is CSVDKAYTEAFF. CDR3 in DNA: TGCAGCGTTGATAAGGCCTACACTGAAGCTTTCTTT.

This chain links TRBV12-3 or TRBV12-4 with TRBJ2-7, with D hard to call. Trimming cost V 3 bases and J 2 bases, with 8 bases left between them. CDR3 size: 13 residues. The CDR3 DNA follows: TGTGCCAGCAGTTTTGCGAGTACCTACGAGCAGTACTTC. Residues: CASSFASTYEQYF.

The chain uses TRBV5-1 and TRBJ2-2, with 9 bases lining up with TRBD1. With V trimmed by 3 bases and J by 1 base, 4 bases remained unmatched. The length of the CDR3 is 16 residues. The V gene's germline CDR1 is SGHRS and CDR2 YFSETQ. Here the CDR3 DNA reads TGCGCCAGCAGCTCCCTGACAGGGGGGAACACCGGGGAGCTGTTTTTT. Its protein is CASSSLTGGNTGELFF.

The CDR3 sequence is CASSEAGEGREQYF. The DNA of the CDR3 is TGCGCCAGCAGTGAGGCTGGAGAAGGTAGGGAGCAGTACTTC. This sequence joins TRBV10-1 and TRBJ2-7; no firm D call. V lost 2 bases and J lost 7, with 15 bases in between. This CDR3 spans 14 amino acids. Per germline, CDR1 WNHNN and CDR2 SYGVQD (reference sequence).

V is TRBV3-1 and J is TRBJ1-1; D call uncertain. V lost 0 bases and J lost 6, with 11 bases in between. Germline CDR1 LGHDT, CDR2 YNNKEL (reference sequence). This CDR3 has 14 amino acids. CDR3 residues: CASSQDPGRSEAFF. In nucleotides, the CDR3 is TGTGCCAGCAGCCAAGATCCGGGGAGATCTGAAGCTTTCTTT.

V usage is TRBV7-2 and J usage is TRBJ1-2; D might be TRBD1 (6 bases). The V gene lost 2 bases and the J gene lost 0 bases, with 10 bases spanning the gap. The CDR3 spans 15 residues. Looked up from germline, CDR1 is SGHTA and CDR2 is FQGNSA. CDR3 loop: CASSLIRGPNYGYTF. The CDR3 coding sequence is TGTGCCAGCAGCTTAATCCGGGGGCCTAACTATGGCTACACCTTC.

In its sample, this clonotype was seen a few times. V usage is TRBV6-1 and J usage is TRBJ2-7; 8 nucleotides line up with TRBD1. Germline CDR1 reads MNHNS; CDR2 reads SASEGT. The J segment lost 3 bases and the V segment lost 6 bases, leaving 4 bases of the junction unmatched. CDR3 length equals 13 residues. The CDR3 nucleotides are TGTGCCAGCAGGAGAGGACAGGGCTACGAGCAGTACTTC. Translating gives CASRRGQGYEQYF.

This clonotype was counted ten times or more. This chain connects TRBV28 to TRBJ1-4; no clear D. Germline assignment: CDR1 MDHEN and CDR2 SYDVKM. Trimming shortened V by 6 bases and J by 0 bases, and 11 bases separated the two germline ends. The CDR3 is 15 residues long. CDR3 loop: CASSPGKATNEKLFF. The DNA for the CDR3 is TGTGCCAGCAGCCCCGGAAAAGCAACTAATGAAAAACTGTTTTTT.

The CDR3 nucleotides read TGCGCCAGCAGCCTGACAAGGGTGACAGAAGGGAATGAAAAACTGTTTTTT. Its protein is CASSLTRVTEGNEKLFF. The chain carries TRBV4-1 and TRBJ1-4, with D possibly TRBD1 on 5 matching bases. Trimming shortened V by 4 bases and J by 5 bases, and 20 bases separated the two germline ends. Germline CDR1 is MGHRA and CDR2 is YSYEKL. The CDR3 totals 17 residues.

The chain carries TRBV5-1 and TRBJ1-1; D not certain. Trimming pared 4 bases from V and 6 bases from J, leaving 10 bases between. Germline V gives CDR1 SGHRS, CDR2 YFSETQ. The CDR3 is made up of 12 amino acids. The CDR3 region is CASSNPGSEAFF. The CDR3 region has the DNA TGCGCCAGCAGCAATCCGGGGTCTGAAGCTTTCTTT.

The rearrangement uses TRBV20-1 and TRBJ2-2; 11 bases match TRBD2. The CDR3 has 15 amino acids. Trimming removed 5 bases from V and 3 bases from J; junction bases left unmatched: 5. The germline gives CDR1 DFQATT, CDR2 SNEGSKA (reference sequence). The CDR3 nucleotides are TGCAGTGCTGATAGCGGGAGGGCCTACACCGGGGAGCTGTTTTTT. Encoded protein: CSADSGRAYTGELFF.

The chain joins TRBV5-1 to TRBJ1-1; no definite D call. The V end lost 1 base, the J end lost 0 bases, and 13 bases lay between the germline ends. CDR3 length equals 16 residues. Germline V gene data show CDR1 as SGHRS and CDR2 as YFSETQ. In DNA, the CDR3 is TGCGCCAGCAGCTTGTCCGACCTTGCAGTGAACACTGAAGCTTTCTTT. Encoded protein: CASSLSDLAVNTEAFF. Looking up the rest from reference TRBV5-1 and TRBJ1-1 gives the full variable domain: KAGVTQTPRYLIKTRGQQVTLSCSPISGHRSVSWYQQTPGQGLQFLFEYFSETQRNKGNFPGRFSGRQFSNSRSEMNVSTLELGDSALYLCASSLSDLAVNTEAFFGQGTRLTVV.

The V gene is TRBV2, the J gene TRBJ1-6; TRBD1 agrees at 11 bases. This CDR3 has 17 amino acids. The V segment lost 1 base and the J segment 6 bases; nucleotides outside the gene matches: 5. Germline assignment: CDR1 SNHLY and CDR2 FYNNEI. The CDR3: CASSEDKGTGGNSPLHF. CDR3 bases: TGTGCCAGCAGTGAAGACAAGGGGACAGGGGGTAATTCACCCCTCCACTTT. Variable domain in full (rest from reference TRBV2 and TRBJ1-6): EPEVTQTPSHQVTQMGQEVILRCVPISNHLYFYWYRQILGQKVEFLVSFYNNEISEKSEIFDDQFSVERPDGSNFTLKIRSTKLEDSAMYFCASSEDKGTGGNSPLHFGNGTRLTVT.

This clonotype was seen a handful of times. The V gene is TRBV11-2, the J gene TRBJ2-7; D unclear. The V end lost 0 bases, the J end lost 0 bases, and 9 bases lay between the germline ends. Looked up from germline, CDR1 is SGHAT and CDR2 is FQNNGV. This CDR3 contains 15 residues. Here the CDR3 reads CASSLDRYISYEQYF. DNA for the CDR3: TGTGCCAGCAGCTTAGATCGGTACATCTCCTACGAGCAGTACTTC.

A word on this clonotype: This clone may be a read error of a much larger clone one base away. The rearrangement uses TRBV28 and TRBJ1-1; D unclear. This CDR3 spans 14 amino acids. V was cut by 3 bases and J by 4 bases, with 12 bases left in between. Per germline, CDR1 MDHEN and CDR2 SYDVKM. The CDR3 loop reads CASSFAVSSTEAFF. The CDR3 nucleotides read TGTGCCAGCAGTTTTGCCGTCTCAAGCACTGAAGCTTTCTTT.

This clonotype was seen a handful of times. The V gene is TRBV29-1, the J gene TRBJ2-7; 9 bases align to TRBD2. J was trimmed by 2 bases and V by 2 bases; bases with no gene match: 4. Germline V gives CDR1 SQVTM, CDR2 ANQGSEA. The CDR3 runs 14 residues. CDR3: CSVETLAGPYEQYF. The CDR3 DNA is TGCAGCGTTGAAACTCTAGCGGGACCCTACGAGCAGTACTTC.

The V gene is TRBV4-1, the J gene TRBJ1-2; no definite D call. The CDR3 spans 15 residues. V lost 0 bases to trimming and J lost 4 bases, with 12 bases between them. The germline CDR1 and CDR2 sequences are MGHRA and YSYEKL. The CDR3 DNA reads TGCGCCAGCAGCCAAGATCGAGTAGGGCTCTATGGCTACACCTTC. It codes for CASSQDRVGLYGYTF.

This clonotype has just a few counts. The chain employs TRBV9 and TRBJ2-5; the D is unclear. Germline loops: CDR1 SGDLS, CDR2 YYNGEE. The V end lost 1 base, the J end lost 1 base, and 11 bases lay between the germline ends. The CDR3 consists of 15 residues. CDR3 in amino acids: CASSVSSWVQETQYF. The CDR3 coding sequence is TGTGCCAGCAGCGTATCGAGCTGGGTCCAAGAGACCCAGTACTTC.

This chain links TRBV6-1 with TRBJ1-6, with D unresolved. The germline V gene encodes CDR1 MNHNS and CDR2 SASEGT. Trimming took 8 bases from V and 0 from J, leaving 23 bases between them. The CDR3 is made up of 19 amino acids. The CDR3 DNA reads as TGTGCCAGCGGAGGTGTTGGGTTCGGGGTTAGCTCCTATAATTCACCCCTCCACTTT. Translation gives CASGGVGFGVSSYNSPLHF.

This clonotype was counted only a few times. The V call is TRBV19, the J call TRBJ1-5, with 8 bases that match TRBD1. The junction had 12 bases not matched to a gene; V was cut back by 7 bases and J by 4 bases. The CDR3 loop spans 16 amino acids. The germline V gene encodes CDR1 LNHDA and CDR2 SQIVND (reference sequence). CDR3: CASNPRQGLPNQPQHF. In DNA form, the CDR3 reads TGTGCCAGTAACCCCCGACAGGGGCTACCTAATCAGCCCCAGCATTTT.

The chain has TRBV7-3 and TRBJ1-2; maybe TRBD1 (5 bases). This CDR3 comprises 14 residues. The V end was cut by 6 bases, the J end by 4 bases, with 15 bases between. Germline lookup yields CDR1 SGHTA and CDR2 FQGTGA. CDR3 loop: CASSRGPQSYGYTF. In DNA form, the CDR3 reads TGTGCCAGCAGTAGGGGCCCTCAGTCCTATGGCTACACCTTC. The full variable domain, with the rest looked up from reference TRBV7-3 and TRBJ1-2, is GAGVSQTPSNKVTEKGKYVELRCDPISGHTALYWYRQSLGQGPEFLIYFQGTGAADDSGLPNDRFFAVRPEGSVSTLKIQRTERGDSAVYLCASSRGPQSYGYTFGSGTRLTVV.

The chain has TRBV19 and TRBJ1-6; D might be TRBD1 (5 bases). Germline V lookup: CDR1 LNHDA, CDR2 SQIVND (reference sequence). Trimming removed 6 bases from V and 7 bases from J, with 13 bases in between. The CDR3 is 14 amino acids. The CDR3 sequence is CASRSGTANSPLHF. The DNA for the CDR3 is TGTGCCAGTAGAAGTGGGACGGCGAATTCACCCCTCCACTTT. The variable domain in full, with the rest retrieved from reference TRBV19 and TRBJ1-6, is DGGITQSPKYLFRKEGQNVTLSCEQNLNHDAMYWYRQDPGQGLRLIYYSQIVNDFQKGDIAEGYSVSREKKESFPLTVTSAQKNPTAFYLCASRSGTANSPLHFGNGTRLTVT.